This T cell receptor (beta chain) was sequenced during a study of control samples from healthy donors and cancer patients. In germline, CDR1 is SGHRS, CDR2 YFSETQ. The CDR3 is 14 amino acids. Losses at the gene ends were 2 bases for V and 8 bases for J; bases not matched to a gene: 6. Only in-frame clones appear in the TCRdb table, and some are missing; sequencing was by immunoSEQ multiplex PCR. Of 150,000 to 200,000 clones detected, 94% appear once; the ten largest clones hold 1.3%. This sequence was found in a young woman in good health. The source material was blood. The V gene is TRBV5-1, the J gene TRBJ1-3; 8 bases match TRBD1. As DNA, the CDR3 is TGCGCCAGCAGCTTTGGCAGGGGGCGAGACACCATATATTTT. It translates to CASSFGRGRDTIYF. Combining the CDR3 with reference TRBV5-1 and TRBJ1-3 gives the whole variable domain KAGVTQTPRYLIKTRGQQVTLSCSPISGHRSVSWYQQTPGQGLQFLFEYFSETQRNKGNFPGRFSGRQFSNSRSEMNVSTLELGDSALYLCASSFGRGRDTIYFGEGSWLTVV.